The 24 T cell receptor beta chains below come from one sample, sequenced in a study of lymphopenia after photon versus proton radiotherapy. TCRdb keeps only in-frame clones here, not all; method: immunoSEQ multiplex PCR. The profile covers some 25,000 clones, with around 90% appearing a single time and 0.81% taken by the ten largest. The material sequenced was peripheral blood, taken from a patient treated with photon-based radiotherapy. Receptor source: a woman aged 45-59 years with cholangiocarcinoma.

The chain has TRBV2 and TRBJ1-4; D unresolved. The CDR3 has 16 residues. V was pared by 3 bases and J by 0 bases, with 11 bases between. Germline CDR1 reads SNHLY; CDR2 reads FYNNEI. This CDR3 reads CASSDGQVATNEKLFF. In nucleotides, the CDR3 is TGTGCCAGCAGTGATGGGCAGGTCGCAACTAATGAAAAACTGTTTTTT.

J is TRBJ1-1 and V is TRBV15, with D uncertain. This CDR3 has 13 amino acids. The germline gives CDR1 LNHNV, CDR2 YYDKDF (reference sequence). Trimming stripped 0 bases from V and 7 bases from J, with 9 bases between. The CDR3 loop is CATSREHHSEAFF. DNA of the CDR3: TGTGCCACCAGCAGAGAACACCACAGTGAAGCTTTCTTT.

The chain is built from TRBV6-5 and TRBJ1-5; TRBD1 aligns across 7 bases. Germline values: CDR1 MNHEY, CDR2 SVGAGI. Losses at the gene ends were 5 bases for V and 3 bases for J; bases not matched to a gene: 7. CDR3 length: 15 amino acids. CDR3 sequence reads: CASSPKTGHNQPQHF. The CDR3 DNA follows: TGTGCCAGCAGTCCCAAGACAGGGCACAATCAGCCCCAGCATTTT.

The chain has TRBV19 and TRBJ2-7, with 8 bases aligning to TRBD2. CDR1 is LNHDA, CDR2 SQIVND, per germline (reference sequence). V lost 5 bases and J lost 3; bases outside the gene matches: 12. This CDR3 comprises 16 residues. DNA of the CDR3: TGTGCCAGTAGTTCTCCGGGCGGGGGGTTAAACTACGAGCAGTACTTC. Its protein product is CASSSPGGGLNYEQYF.

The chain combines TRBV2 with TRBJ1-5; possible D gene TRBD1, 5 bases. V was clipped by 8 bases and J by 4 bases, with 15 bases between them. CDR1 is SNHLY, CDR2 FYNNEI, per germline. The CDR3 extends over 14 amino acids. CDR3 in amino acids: CASLREQGNQPQHF. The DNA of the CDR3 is TGTGCCAGCCTACGGGAGCAGGGTAATCAGCCCCAGCATTTT.

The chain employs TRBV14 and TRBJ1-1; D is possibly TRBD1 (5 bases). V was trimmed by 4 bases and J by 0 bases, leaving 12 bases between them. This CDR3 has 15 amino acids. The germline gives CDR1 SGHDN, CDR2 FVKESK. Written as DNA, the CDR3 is TGTGCCAGCAGCCCAAGAGAGGGGTTGAACACTGAAGCTTTCTTT. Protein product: CASSPREGLNTEAFF.

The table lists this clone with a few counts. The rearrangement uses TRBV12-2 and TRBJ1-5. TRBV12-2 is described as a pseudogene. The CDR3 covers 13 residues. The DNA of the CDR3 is TGTGCAAGTCGTGGGAAAGGCAATCAGCCCCAGCATTTT. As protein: CASRGKGNQPQHF.

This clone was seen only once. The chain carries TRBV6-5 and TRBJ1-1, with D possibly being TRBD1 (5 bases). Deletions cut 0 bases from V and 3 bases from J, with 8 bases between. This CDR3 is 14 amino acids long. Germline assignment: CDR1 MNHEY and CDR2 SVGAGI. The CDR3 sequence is CASSYSSRDTEAFF. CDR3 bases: TGTGCCAGCAGTTACTCGAGCAGGGACACTGAAGCTTTCTTT.

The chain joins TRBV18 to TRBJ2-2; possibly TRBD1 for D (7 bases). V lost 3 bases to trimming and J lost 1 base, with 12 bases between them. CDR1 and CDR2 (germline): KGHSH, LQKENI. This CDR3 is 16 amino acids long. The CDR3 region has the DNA TGTGCCAGCTCACCTCAGGGGGGCAGGAACACCGGGGAGCTGTTTTTT. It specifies CASSPQGGRNTGELFF.

This CDR3 is CASSPRRVGLGYSPLHF. The CDR3 coding sequence is TGTGCCAGCTCACCACGACGCGTTGGGTTAGGCTATTCACCCCTCCACTTT. V and J are TRBV18 and TRBJ1-6; the D is unclear. This CDR3 spans 17 amino acids. Trimming stripped 1 base from V and 8 bases from J, with 18 bases between. The germline gives CDR1 KGHSH, CDR2 LQKENI.

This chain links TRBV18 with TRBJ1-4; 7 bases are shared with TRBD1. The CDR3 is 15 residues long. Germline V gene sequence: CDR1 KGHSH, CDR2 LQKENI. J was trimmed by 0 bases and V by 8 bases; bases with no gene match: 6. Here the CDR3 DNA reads TGTGCCAGCCTGGGACAGACCTCAACTAATGAAAAACTGTTTTTT. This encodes CASLGQTSTNEKLFF.

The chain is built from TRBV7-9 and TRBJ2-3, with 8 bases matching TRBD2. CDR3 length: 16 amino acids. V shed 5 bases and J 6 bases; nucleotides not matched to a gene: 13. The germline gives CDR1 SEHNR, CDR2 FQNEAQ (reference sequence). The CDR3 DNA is TGTGCCAGCAGCCCCGGGGTAGCGGGGTCAAGGGATACGCAGTATTTT. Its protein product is CASSPGVAGSRDTQYF.

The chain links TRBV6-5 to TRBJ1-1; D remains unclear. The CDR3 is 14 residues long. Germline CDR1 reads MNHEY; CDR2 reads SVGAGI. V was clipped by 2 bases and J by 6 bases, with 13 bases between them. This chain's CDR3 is CASSYTPRLAEAFF. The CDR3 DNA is TGTGCCAGCAGTTACACGCCCAGGTTAGCTGAAGCTTTCTTT.

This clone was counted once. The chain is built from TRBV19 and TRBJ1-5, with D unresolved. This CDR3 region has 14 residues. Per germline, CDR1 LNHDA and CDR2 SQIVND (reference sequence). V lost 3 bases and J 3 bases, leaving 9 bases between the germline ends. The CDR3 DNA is TGTGCCAGTAGTATTGTAGGGCCCAATCAGCCCCAGCATTTT. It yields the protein CASSIVGPNQPQHF.

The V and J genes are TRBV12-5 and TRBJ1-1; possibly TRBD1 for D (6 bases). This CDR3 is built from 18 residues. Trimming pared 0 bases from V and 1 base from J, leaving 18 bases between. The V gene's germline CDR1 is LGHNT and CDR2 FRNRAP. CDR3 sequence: CASGLVLGQGKPNTEAFF. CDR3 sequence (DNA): TGTGCTAGTGGTTTGGTACTGGGGCAGGGGAAGCCGAACACTGAAGCTTTCTTT.

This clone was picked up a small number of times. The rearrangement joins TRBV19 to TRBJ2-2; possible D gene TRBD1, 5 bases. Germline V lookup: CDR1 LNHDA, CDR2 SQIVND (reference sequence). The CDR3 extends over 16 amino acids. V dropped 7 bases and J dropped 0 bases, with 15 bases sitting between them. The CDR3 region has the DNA TGTGCCAGTACTCAACTGACAGACGCGAACACCGGGGAGCTGTTTTTT. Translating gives CASTQLTDANTGELFF. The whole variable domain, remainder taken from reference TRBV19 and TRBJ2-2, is DGGITQSPKYLFRKEGQNVTLSCEQNLNHDAMYWYRQDPGQGLRLIYYSQIVNDFQKGDIAEGYSVSREKKESFPLTVTSAQKNPTAFYLCASTQLTDANTGELFFGEGSRLTVL.

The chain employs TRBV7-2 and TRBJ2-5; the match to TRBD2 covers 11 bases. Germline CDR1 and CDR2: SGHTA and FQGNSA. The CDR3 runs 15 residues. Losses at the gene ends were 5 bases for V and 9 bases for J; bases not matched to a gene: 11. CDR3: CASSDGTSGLAAQYF. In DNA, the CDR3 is TGTGCCAGCAGCGACGGGACTAGCGGCCTTGCGGCCCAGTACTTC.

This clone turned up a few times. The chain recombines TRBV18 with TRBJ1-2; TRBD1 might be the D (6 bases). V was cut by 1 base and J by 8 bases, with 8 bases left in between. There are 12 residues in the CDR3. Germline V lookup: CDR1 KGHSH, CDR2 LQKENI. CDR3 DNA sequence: TGTGCCAGCTCACCACAGGGGGAAGGCTACACCTTC. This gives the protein CASSPQGEGYTF.

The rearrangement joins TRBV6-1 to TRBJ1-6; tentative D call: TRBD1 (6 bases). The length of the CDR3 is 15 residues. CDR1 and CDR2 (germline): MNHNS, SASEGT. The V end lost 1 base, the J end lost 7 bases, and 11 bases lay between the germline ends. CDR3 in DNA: TGTGCCAGCAGTGAAGAAACAGGGCCAAATTCACCCCTCCACTTT. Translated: CASSEETGPNSPLHF.

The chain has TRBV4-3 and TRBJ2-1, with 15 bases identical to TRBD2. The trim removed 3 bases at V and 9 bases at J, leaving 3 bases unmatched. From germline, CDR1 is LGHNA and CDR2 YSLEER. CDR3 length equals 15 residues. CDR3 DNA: TGCGCCAGCAGCCAGGGACTAGCGGGGGGTCGTGAGCAGTTCTTC. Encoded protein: CASSQGLAGGREQFF.

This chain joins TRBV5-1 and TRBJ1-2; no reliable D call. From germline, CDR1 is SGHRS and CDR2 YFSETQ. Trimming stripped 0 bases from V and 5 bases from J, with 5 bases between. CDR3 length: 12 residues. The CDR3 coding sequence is TGCGCCAGCAGCTTGGAGTCATATGGCTACACCTTC. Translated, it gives CASSLESYGYTF.

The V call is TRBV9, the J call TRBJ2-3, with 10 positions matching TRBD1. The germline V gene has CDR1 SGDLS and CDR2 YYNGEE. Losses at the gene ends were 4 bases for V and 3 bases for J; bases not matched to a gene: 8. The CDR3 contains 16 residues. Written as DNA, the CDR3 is TGTGCCAGCAGCACTCACGGGACAGGGGTAACAGATACGCAGTATTTT. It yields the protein CASSTHGTGVTDTQYF. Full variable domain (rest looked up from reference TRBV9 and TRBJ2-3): DSGVTQTPKHLITATGQRVTLRCSPRSGDLSVYWYQQSLDQGLQFLIQYYNGEERAKGNILERFSAQQFPDLHSELNLSSLELGDSALYFCASSTHGTGVTDTQYFGPGTRLTVL.

The CDR3 DNA reads as TGTGCCAGCAGCGTTTACAATGAGCAGTTCTTC. The encoded protein is CASSVYNEQFF. The chain links TRBV9 to TRBJ2-1; D not resolved. Trimming left V 2 bases short and J 4 bases short, with 1 base between. This CDR3 region has 11 residues. Germline CDR1 SGDLS, CDR2 YYNGEE.

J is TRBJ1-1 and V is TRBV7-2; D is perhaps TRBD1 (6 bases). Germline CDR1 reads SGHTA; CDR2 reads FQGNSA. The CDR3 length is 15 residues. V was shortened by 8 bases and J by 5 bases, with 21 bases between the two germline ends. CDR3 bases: TGTGCCAGCGCAAAGCTCAGGGGCGTGTGGACTGAAGCTTTCTTT. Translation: CASAKLRGVWTEAFF.